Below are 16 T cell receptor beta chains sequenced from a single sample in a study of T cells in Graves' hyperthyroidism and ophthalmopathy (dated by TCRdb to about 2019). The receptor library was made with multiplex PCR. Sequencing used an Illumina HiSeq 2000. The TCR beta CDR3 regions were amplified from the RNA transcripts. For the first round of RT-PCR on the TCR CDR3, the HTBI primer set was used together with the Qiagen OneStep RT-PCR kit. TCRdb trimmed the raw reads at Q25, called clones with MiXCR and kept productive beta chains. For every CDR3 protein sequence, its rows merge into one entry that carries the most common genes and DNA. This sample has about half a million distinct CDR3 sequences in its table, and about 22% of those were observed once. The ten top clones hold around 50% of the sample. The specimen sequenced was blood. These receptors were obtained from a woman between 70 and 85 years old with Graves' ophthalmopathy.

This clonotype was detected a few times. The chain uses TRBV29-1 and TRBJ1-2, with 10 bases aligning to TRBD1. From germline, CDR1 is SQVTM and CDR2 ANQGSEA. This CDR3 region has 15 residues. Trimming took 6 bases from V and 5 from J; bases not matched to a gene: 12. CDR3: CSVAGLTGGGYGYTF. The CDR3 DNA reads TGCAGCGTCGCCGGATTGACAGGGGGCGGTTATGGCTACACCTTC.

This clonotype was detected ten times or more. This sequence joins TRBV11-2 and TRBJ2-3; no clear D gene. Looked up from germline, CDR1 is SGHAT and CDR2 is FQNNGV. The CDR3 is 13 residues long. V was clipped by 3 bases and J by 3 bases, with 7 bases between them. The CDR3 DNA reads TGTGCCAGCAGCTTCTTTGGGACAGATACGCAGTATTTT. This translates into CASSFFGTDTQYF.

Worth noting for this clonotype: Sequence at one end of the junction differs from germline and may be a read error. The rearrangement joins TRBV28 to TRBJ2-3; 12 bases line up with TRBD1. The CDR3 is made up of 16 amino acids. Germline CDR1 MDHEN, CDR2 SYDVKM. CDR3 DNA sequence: TGCGCCAGCAGTGAGGCCGGGACAGGGGGCATAGATACGCAGTATTTT. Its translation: CASSEAGTGGIDTQYF. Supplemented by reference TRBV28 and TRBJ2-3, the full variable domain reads DVKVTQSSRYLVKRTGEKVFLECVQDMDHENMFWYRQDPGLGLRLIYFSYDVKMKEKGDIPEGYSVSREKKERFSLILESASTNQTSMYLCASSEAGTGGIDTQYFGPGTRLTVL.

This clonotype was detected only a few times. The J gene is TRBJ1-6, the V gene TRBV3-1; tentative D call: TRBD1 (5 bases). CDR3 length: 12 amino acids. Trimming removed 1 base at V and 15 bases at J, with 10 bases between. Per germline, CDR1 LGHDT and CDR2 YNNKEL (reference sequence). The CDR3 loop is CASSQGGGNLHF. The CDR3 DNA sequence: TGTGCCAGCAGCCAAGGGGGGGGGAACCTCCACTTT.

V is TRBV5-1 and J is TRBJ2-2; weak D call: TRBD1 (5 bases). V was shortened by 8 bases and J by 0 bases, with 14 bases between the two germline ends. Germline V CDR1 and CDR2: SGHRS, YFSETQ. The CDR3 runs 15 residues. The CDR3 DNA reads TGCGCCAGTTCACGTGGGGCAACGAACACCGGGGAGCTGTTTTTT. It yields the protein CASSRGATNTGELFF.

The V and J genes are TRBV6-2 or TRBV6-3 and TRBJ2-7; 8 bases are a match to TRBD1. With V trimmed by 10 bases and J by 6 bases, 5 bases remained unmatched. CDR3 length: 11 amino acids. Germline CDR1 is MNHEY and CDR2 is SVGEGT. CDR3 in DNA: TGTGCCACTCTCAGGGGGCGCGAGCAGTACTTC. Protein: CATLRGREQYF.

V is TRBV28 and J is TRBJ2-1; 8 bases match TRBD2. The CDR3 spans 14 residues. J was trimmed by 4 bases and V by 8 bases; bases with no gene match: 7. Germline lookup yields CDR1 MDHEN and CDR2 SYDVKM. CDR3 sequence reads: CASGRLALYNEQFF. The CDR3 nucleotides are TGTGCCAGCGGTAGACTAGCGTTATACAATGAGCAGTTCTTC.

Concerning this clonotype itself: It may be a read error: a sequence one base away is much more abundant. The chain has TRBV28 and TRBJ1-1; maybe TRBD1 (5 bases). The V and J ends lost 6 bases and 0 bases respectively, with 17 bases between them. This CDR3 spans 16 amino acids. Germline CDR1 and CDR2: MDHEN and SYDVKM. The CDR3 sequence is CASSPWGRGMNTEAFF. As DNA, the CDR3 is TGTGCCAGCAGCCCCTGGGGACGGGGGATGAACACTGAAGCTTTCTTT.

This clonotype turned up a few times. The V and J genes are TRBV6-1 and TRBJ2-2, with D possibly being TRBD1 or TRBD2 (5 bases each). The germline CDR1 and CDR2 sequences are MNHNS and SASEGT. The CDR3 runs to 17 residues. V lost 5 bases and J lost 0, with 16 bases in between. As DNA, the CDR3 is TGTGCCAGCAGTCCTCACCGGGTGGGGGCGAACACCGGGGAGCTGTTTTTT. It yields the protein CASSPHRVGANTGELFF.

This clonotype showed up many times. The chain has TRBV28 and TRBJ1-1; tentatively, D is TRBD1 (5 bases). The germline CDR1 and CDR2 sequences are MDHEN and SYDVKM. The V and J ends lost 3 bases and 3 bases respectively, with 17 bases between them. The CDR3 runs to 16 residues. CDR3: CASSLGVGAVYTEAFF. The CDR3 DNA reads TGTGCCAGCAGTTTGGGGGTCGGAGCAGTCTACACTGAAGCTTTCTTT.

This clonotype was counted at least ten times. CDR3 amino acids: CASSRYRGEQYF. The CDR3 bases are TGTGCCAGCAGCCGGTACAGAGGGGAGCAGTACTTC. This chain joins TRBV13 and TRBJ2-7; TRBD2 might be the D (5 bases). The CDR3 contains 12 residues. Trimming removed 5 bases at V and 7 bases at J, with 12 bases between. Germline loops: CDR1 PRHDT, CDR2 FYEKMQ (reference sequence). Drawing the rest from reference TRBV13 and TRBJ2-7, the complete variable domain is AAGVIQSPRHLIKEKRETATLKCYPIPRHDTVYWYQQGPGQDPQFLISFYEKMQSDKGSIPDRFSAQQFSDYHSELNMSSLELGDSALYFCASSRYRGEQYFGPGTRLTVT.

The CDR3 DNA reads TGTGCCAGCAGTTTGCGCAATTGGGAGACCCAGTACTTC. Its protein is CASSLRNWETQYF. V is TRBV6-2 or TRBV6-3 and J is TRBJ2-5; no definite D call. With 4 bases removed from V and 5 bases from J, the gap between germline ends came to 11 bases. Germline-derived CDR1 and CDR2 are MNHEY and SVGEGT. The CDR3 sequence is 13 residues long.

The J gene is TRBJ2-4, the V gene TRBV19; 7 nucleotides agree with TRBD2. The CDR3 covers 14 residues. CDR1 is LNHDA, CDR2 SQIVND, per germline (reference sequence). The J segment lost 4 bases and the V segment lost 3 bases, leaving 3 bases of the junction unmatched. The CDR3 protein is CASSILAGKNIQYF. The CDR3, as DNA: TGTGCCAGTAGTATTTTAGCGGGTAAAAACATTCAGTACTTC.

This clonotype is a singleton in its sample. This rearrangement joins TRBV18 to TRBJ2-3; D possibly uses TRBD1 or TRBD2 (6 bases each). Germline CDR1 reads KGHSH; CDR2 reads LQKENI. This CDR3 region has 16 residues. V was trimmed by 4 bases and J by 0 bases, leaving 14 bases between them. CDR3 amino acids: CASSRRTAGSTDTQYF. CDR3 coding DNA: TGTGCCAGCTCACGACGGACAGCGGGTAGCACAGATACGCAGTATTTT.

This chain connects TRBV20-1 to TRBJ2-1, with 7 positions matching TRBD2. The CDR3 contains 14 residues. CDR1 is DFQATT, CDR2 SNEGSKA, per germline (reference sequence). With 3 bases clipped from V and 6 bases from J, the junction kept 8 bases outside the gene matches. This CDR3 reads CSASVRGSSNEQFF. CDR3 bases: TGCAGTGCTAGTGTGCGCGGGAGCTCCAATGAGCAGTTCTTC.

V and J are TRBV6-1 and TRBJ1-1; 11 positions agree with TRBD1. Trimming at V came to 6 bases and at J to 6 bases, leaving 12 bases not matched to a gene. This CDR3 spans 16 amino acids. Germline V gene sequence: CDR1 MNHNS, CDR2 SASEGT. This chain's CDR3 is CASRPPGQGERAEAFF. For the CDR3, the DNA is TGTGCCAGCAGACCTCCGGGACAGGGGGAAAGGGCTGAAGCTTTCTTT.